This T cell receptor (beta chain) was sequenced during a study of CD8+ T cells in alopecia areata (dated by TCRdb to between 2018 and 2020). For the study in its entirety: Treated patients were enrolled in an open-label pilot trial of oral tofacitinib at 5 to 10 mg twice daily for moderate-to-severe alopecia areata. Patients stayed on tofacitinib for 6 to 18 months and then had 6 months of follow-up off drug so that delayed response and recurrence could be assessed. In treated patients, disease severity was measured using the SALT score, which gives the percentage of scalp surface area affected. High-throughput TCRbeta sequencing was used to examine T cell clonal expansion in alopecia areata in both the C3H/HeJ mouse model and human patients. Human TCRbeta sequencing covered scalp tissue and sorted CD4+ and CD8+ peripheral blood T cells from patchy and totalis/universalis alopecia areata patients and healthy controls. Tofacitinib-treated patients had biopsies at baseline and at 4 and 24 weeks of treatment, with a later scalp biopsy in several patients. Scalp clonality was compared across normal scalp (n=4), patchy alopecia areata scalp (n=8), and alopecia totalis/universalis scalp (n=8). RNA was extracted with the PAXgene miRNA kit for fixed scalp, the miRNeasy kit for PBMCs, and the RNeasy kit for mouse skin. TCRbeta CDR3 regions were amplified by immunoSEQ multiplex PCR using 35 Vbeta forward and 13 Jbeta reverse primers. What the research found in general, with its limitations: Unlike mouse skin, where gammadelta T cells dominate, normal human skin contains resident alphabeta T cells that get sequenced too, which complicates analysis of the scalp TCR repertoire. Many expanded lesional clones persisted in scalp and blood during tofacitinib treatment, which may partly explain relapse after stopping treatment. Shared TCR sequences between patients were less evident than in mice, which may be partly attributable to HLA diversity in the patient population. With tofacitinib, both scalp clonality and the number of expanded CD8+ clones among the top 100 scalp clones went down significantly. Compared with normal scalp, lesional scalp had higher clonality and more expanded CD8+ clones, particularly in alopecia totalis/universalis, a pattern that suggests antigenic drive. Because the treated cohort was small and had just a single nonresponder, larger studies are needed to establish links between baseline CD8+ expansion and response.

CDR1 and CDR2 (GTSNPN, SVGIG) derive from the germline V gene (reference sequence). The junction shows trimming of 2 bases on V and 5 bases on J, plus 7 bases between the germline ends. Spanning cysteine to phenylalanine, the CDR3 consists of 11 amino acids. The entry retains the CDR3 DNA only, 33 bases that are in frame from base 1. As regards this clone: Its antigen target is currently unknown. No base qualities exist here, and no much larger clone lies one base off it.

Read against the paper, the sample's time point label means: 4 weeks on oral tofacitinib. This specimen's treatment or condition label, per the study, means: oral pan-JAK inhibitor, 5-10 mg twice daily. Peripheral blood and lesional scalp punch biopsies were obtained from patients with alopecia areata. PBMCs were isolated by density centrifugation and stained for CD3, CD4 and CD8, after which CD4+ and CD8+ T cells were sorted on a FACSAria. Library generation was performed with the immunoSEQ multiplex PCR assay. To provide template for TCR sequencing, every sample had RNA extracted and reverse transcribed into cDNA. SuperScript III was used for first-strand cDNA synthesis, primed with a 2:1 mix of oligo-dT and random hexamers. A synthetic immune receptor repertoire was used to measure amplification bias, and any remaining bias was corrected computationally. Under the source paper's analysis protocol: Raw reads were preprocessed for error removal, and CDR3 was defined according to IMGT conventions as running from the conserved cysteine to phenylalanine. Clonality was calculated as 1 minus Shannon entropy normalized by log2 of the number of productive unique TCRs. Whether each scalp clone was CD4 or CD8 was inferred by checking scalp TCRbeta sequences against the CD4 and CD8 repertoires from sorted blood. What TCRdb holds here is the immuneACCESS table cut down to in-frame rearrangements. Part of the clones is not present; checked against another copy, under half of the missing clones reflect an unresolved V gene, and the others are unexplained. The DNA gave D and trimming, while V, J and clone size come from that table. The sample has 200,000 to 250,000 clones on record, about three fifths of them singletons. 1.6% of the sample is in the top ten clones.

The V and J segments used are TRBV30 and TRBJ2-7, with a weak D call of TRBD1 (6 bases match). The sample here was CD4+ T cells sorted from blood, taken at week 4, from a patient treated with tofacitinib. This TCR was sampled from a human donor with alopecia areata. The CDR3 corresponds to CAWSTGNEQYF. The DNA is TGTGCCTGGAGTACAGGGAACGAGCAGTACTTC. Reference TRBV30 and TRBJ2-7 proteins supply the regions before and after the CDR3; the full variable domain is: SQTIHQWPATLVQPVGSPLSLECTVEGTSNPNLYWYRQAAGRGLQLLFYSVGIGQISSEVPQNLSASRPQDRQFILSSKKLLLSDSGFYLCAWSTGNEQYFGPGTRLTVT.